This T cell receptor beta chain was captured in a study of CD8 T cells in ankylosing spondylitis. Study-level results: As for the disease-linked clones, they showed a CD8+ phenotype and occurred at relatively low frequencies in peripheral blood.

This clonotype was seen more than once but under ten times. Its matching antigen is unknown. J was trimmed by 1 base and V by 2 bases; bases with no gene match: 5. This CDR3 comprises 16 residues. The germline V gene has CDR1 SGDLS and CDR2 YYNGEE. Via MiXCR, TCRdb re-called the 5' RACE reads, giving one row per CDR3 protein. The sample has approximately 25,000 distinct CDR3 sequences, approximately 8% seen once. The TCR sequence derives from a male donor with ankylosing spondylitis or in good health (not recorded which). The sequenced material came from blood. The chain joins TRBV9 to TRBJ2-2; 7 nucleotides line up with TRBD1. DNA for the CDR3: TGTGCCAGCAGCGTTAGACAGGGAGAGAACACCGGGGAGCTGTTTTTT. Translated: CASSVRQGENTGELFF.